A single sample is the source of the 13 T cell receptor beta chains below, sequenced in a study of molecular identifiers for immune sequencing clone quantification. TCRdb analysed the PCR reads with MiXCR anew, one entry per CDR3 protein. The data contain some 97,000 distinct CDR3 sequences, 36% of them seen just once; the ten biggest clones take up 4% to 4.5%. The specimen was naive CD8+ T cells from blood, with Jurkat cell RNA spiked in. Subset reported: FACS-sorted CD8+CD4-CCR7+CD45RA+ naive T cells. These receptors all come from a human donor in good health. Some libraries in this study had Jurkat cell RNA spiked in.

This clonotype turned up a few times. V and J are TRBV7-6 and TRBJ2-3; D possibly corresponds to TRBD2 (6 bases). The germline CDR1 and CDR2 sequences are SGHVS and FNYEAQ. The CDR3 is made up of 15 amino acids. V dropped 6 bases and J dropped 4 bases, with 17 bases sitting between them. The CDR3 bases are TGTGCCAGCAGACAACTAGCTGAGAGCCCAGATACGCAGTATTTT. Translating it yields CASRQLAESPDTQYF. Full variable domain (remainder filled in from reference TRBV7-6 and TRBJ2-3): GAGVSQSPRYKVTKRGQDVALRCDPISGHVSLYWYRQALGQGPEFLTYFNYEAQQDKSGLPNDRFSAERPEGSISTLTIQRTEQRDSAMYRCASRQLAESPDTQYFGPGTRLTVL.

This clonotype was seen a few times. This sequence joins TRBV15 and TRBJ2-3; D possibly corresponds to TRBD1 (5 bases). V dropped 3 bases and J dropped 2 bases, with 12 bases sitting between them. Germline V gene data show CDR1 as LNHNV and CDR2 as YYDKDF (reference sequence). This CDR3 is 15 amino acids long. CDR3 DNA: TGTGCCACCAGCAGGGCGGACACCAACACAGATACGCAGTATTTT. Protein product: CATSRADTNTDTQYF. The whole variable domain, filled in from reference TRBV15 and TRBJ2-3, reads DAMVIQNPRYQVTQFGKPVTLSCSQTLNHNVMYWYQQKSSQAPKLLFHYYDKDFNNEADTPDNFQSRRPNTSFCFLDIRSPGLGDTAMYLCATSRADTNTDTQYFGPGTRLTVL.

This clonotype was recorded many times. The rearrangement joins TRBV20-1 to TRBJ2-3; 10 nucleotides agree with TRBD2. Germline V gene data show CDR1 as DFQATT and CDR2 as SNEGSKA (reference sequence). The CDR3 length is 13 residues. Here the CDR3 reads CSPLAGVADTQYF. The CDR3 nucleotides are TGCAGCCCTCTAGCGGGAGTGGCAGATACGCAGTATTTT.

To note about this clonotype: This may arise from a read error, as a much more abundant clone is one base away. The CDR3 ends on some other residue instead of the conserved phenylalanine or tryptophan, so this is likely a read error. The chain recombines TRBV5-1 with TRBJ1-5; 10 nucleotides match TRBD1. The V gene end was trimmed by 4 bases and the J gene end by 4 bases; junction bases not matched to a gene: 2. Germline loops: CDR1 SGHRS, CDR2 YFSETQ. This CDR3 is built from 14 residues. The CDR3 is CASSAGQGNQPQHS. CDR3 DNA sequence: TGCGCCAGCAGCGCGGGACAGGGGAATCAGCCCCAGCATTCT.

This clonotype was picked up many times. DNA of the CDR3: TGTGCCAGCAACATGTGGAGGGGCAATCAGCCCCAGCATTTT. Its protein product is CASNMWRGNQPQHF. The chain joins TRBV28 to TRBJ1-5, with unresolved D. The CDR3 has 14 residues. From germline, CDR1 is MDHEN and CDR2 SYDVKM. Trimming left V 7 bases short and J 2 bases short, with 12 bases between.

This clonotype was seen repeatedly, ten times or more. This rearrangement joins TRBV7-9 to TRBJ2-7; unclear D gene. CDR1 and CDR2 from the germline V gene are SEHNR and FQNEAQ (reference sequence). The length of the CDR3 is 12 residues. V dropped 5 bases and J dropped 4 bases, with 9 bases sitting between them. This CDR3 is CASSPVLYEQYF. The CDR3 nucleotides read TGTGCCAGCAGCCCAGTCTTGTACGAGCAGTACTTC. The entire variable domain, with the rest obtained from reference TRBV7-9 and TRBJ2-7, is as follows: DTGVSQNPRHKITKRGQNVTFRCDPISEHNRLYWYRQTLGQGPEFLTYFQNEAQLEKSRLLSDRFSAERPKGSFSTLEIQRTEQGDSAMYLCASSPVLYEQYFGPGTRLTVT.

With regard to this clonotype: This CDR3 is missing its conserved last phenylalanine or tryptophan, likely due to a read error. The CDR3 region has the DNA TGCGCCAGCAGCCAAGATCGGTGGTACGAGCAGTACATC. Protein: CASSQDRWYEQYI. The chain joins TRBV4-1 to TRBJ2-7, with D uncertain. This CDR3 has 13 amino acids. V was clipped by 0 bases and J by 4 bases, with 7 bases between them. CDR1 is MGHRA, CDR2 YSYEKL, per germline.

This clonotype came up a few times. The chain joins TRBV20-1 to TRBJ2-7; 8 nucleotides agree with TRBD1. The CDR3 has 13 residues. Per the germline V gene, CDR1 is DFQATT and CDR2 is SNEGSKA (reference sequence). V lost 6 bases and J lost 0; bases outside the gene matches: 4. CDR3 sequence reads: CSAAGQGSYEQYF. The CDR3 coding sequence is TGCAGTGCCGCTGGACAGGGCTCCTACGAGCAGTACTTC.

The sample holds many counts of this clonotype. The V and J genes are TRBV4-2 and TRBJ2-2; D is unclear. Trimming left V 2 bases short and J 10 bases short, with 8 bases between. Germline V gene data show CDR1 as LGHNA and CDR2 as YNFKEQ. This CDR3 is built from 12 residues. Here the CDR3 DNA reads TGTGCCAGCAGCCAATTGGCGGCGGAGCTGTTTTTT. This codes for CASSQLAAELFF.

Note on this clonotype: Here the CDR3 omits its conserved ending phenylalanine or tryptophan, so a read error is the likely source. This chain uses TRBV11-2 with TRBJ2-7, with a tentative D call TRBD1 (6 bases). The germline V gene encodes CDR1 SGHAT and CDR2 FQNNGV. V dropped 3 bases and J dropped 5 bases, with 8 bases sitting between them. The CDR3 is 12 residues long. The CDR3 sequence is CASSFTGHEQYI. CDR3 sequence (DNA): TGTGCCAGCAGCTTTACAGGGCACGAGCAGTACATC.

This clonotype was seen a few times. V is TRBV28 and J is TRBJ2-3; 11 nucleotides match TRBD2. V trimming: 5 bases; J trimming: 2 bases; junction bases outside the gene matches: 6. CDR1 and CDR2 (germline): MDHEN, SYDVKM. This CDR3 is built from 16 residues. The CDR3 region is CASSRGTSGPTDTQYF. In DNA, the CDR3 is TGTGCCAGCAGTCGCGGGACTAGCGGCCCCACAGATACGCAGTATTTT.

The gene calls are TRBV6-2 or TRBV6-3 and TRBJ2-1; weak D call: TRBD1 (5 bases). The germline V gene has CDR1 MNHEY and CDR2 SVGEGT. V lost 4 bases and J 7 bases, leaving 11 bases between the germline ends. This CDR3 spans 13 amino acids. DNA for the CDR3: TGTGCCAGCAGTTTCAGGGCAGGTAATGAGCAGTTCTTC. Its translation: CASSFRAGNEQFF.

This clonotype has a count of ten or more. The rearrangement joins TRBV29-1 to TRBJ2-3; D is unresolved. V gave up 5 bases and J gave up 0 bases, with 9 bases separating them. There are 13 residues in the CDR3. In germline, CDR1 is SQVTM, CDR2 ANQGSEA. The CDR3 DNA reads TGCAGCGTTCCGGTTACGAGCACAGATACGCAGTATTTT. Amino acids: CSVPVTSTDTQYF.